The 29 T cell receptor beta chains presented below share a single source sample, sequenced in a study of CD8 T cells in ankylosing spondylitis. General study points: Characteristic of ankylosing spondylitis blood, it appeared, was a TCR beta motif comprising 7 to 9 highly homologous variants.

MiXCR was run by TCRdb on the 5' RACE reads, yielding one entry per CDR3 protein. The repertoire includes about 700,000 distinct CDR3 sequences, about 20% of them detected once, and under 20% sits in the top ten. Antigen specificity for these receptors is unknown. Sequencing was performed on blood, either unsorted or a sorted T cell fraction (not recorded which). Source of these receptors: a male donor with ankylosing spondylitis.

This clonotype was counted many times. The chain carries TRBV29-1 and TRBJ2-1; D not resolved. The CDR3 sequence is 14 residues long. V was pared by 1 base and J by 6 bases, with 13 bases between. Looked up from germline, CDR1 is SQVTM and CDR2 is ANQGSEA. CDR3 bases: TGCAGCGTTGAAGGAAGGCCCCGCCCCAATGAGCAGTTCTTC. It is translated as CSVEGRPRPNEQFF.

This clonotype was observed a handful of times. The chain carries TRBV2 and TRBJ2-3; tentative D call: TRBD2 (6 bases). The CDR3 runs to 14 residues. From germline, CDR1 is SNHLY and CDR2 FYNNEI. The ends were cut back, 6 bases at V and 6 bases at J, with 16 bases in the middle. The CDR3 region has the DNA TGTGCCAGCAGGACTAGTGGCCTCAGTGATACGCAGTATTTT. This sequence encodes CASRTSGLSDTQYF. The whole variable domain, filled in from reference TRBV2 and TRBJ2-3, reads EPEVTQTPSHQVTQMGQEVILRCVPISNHLYFYWYRQILGQKVEFLVSFYNNEISEKSEIFDDQFSVERPDGSNFTLKIRSTKLEDSAMYFCASRTSGLSDTQYFGPGTRLTVL.

The chain has TRBV5-1 and TRBJ2-5; D not resolved. Trimming removed 0 bases from V and 0 bases from J, with 6 bases in between. The CDR3 consists of 14 residues. CDR1 and CDR2 (germline): SGHRS, YFSETQ. The CDR3 coding sequence is TGCGCCAGCAGCTTGGGGCAGTACCAAGAGACCCAGTACTTC. Translated, it gives CASSLGQYQETQYF.

The sample holds many counts of this clonotype. A junction boundary mismatches the germline segment, possibly from a read error. V is TRBV4-3 and J is TRBJ1-5, with D uncertain. Per germline, CDR1 LGHNA and CDR2 YSLEER. The CDR3 contains 13 residues. The CDR3 sequence: CASSQDRRQPQHF. The CDR3 nucleotides read TGTGCCAGCAGCCAAGATCGCCGGCAGCCCCAGCATTTT.

The chain links TRBV6-1 to TRBJ2-6; weak D call: TRBD2 (5 bases). V lost 7 bases and J lost 1, with 14 bases in between. The CDR3 contains 16 residues. The germline V gene encodes CDR1 MNHNS and CDR2 SASEGT. The CDR3 protein is CASTFYTSSGANVLTF. The CDR3 nucleotides read TGTGCCAGCACCTTTTACACTAGTTCTGGGGCCAACGTCCTGACTTTC.

In this sample, this clonotype turned up a few times. The V and J genes are TRBV10-3 and TRBJ2-4, with TRBD2 matching over 7 bases. The germline CDR1 and CDR2 sequences are ENHRY and SYGVKD. V was clipped by 0 bases and J by 8 bases; unmatched bases: 4. The CDR3 length is 14 residues. CDR3 sequence (DNA): TGTGCCATCAGTGAGTCGTACGGGGGGTACATTCAGTACTTC. Translated: CAISESYGGYIQYF.

The rearrangement joins TRBV7-9 to TRBJ1-2; 7 bases fit TRBD1. The CDR3 runs to 15 residues. Trimming cost V 5 bases and J 5 bases; bases outside gene matches: 11. Per germline, CDR1 SEHNR and CDR2 FQNEAQ (reference sequence). CDR3 residues: CASSADPGTAYGYTF. The DNA for the CDR3 is TGTGCCAGCAGCGCCGACCCCGGGACAGCTTATGGCTACACCTTC. Full variable domain (remainder filled in from reference TRBV7-9 and TRBJ1-2): DTGVSQNPRHKITKRGQNVTFRCDPISEHNRLYWYRQTLGQGPEFLTYFQNEAQLEKSRLLSDRFSAERPKGSFSTLEIQRTEQGDSAMYLCASSADPGTAYGYTFGSGTRLTVV.

V gene TRBV13 combines with J gene TRBJ2-3; D is unclear. This CDR3 region has 16 residues. Germline V gene sequence: CDR1 PRHDT, CDR2 FYEKMQ (reference sequence). Between the trimmed V and J ends, which lost 7 bases and 1 base, there was a span of 18 bases. The CDR3 nucleotides read TGTGCCAGCACTCCCAATCCGGCAGACGGCACAGATACGCAGTATTTT. Its translation: CASTPNPADGTDTQYF.

The V gene is TRBV5-1, the J gene TRBJ2-2; D remains unclear. The length of the CDR3 is 16 residues. V gave up 3 bases and J gave up 4 bases, with 16 bases separating them. The germline CDR1 and CDR2 sequences are SGHRS and YFSETQ. The CDR3 DNA reads TGCGCCAGCAGCTCGGACCAGGACCGAAGCACCGGGGAGCTGTTTTTT. It translates to CASSSDQDRSTGELFF.

This clonotype was observed many times. The V call is TRBV28, the J call TRBJ2-1; 7 bases are shared with TRBD1. In germline, CDR1 is MDHEN, CDR2 SYDVKM. This CDR3 has 18 residues. The junction had 12 bases not matched to a gene; V was cut back by 1 base and J by 3 bases. The chain's CDR3 is CASSLYTAIGTDYNEQFF. CDR3 coding DNA: TGTGCCAGCAGTTTATATACGGCAATCGGGACAGACTACAATGAGCAGTTCTTC.

This clonotype was counted many times. This chain joins TRBV7-3 and TRBJ1-1; D gene ambiguous. Germline V lookup: CDR1 SGHTA, CDR2 FQGTGA. Trimming left V 8 bases short and J 1 base short, with 11 bases between. There are 13 residues in the CDR3. The DNA of the CDR3 is TGTGCCAGCTCGGGAGGGCGGAACACTGAAGCTTTCTTT. Its protein is CASSGGRNTEAFF.

The chain employs TRBV5-1 and TRBJ2-7; perhaps D is TRBD1 or TRBD2 (5 bases each). Trimming stripped 7 bases from V and 2 bases from J, with 16 bases between. CDR3 length: 14 amino acids. Germline assignment: CDR1 SGHRS and CDR2 YFSETQ. For the CDR3, the DNA is TGCGCCAGCTCGCACCGGGACGGCCCCTACGAGCAGTACTTC. Translating gives CASSHRDGPYEQYF. The full variable domain, rest sourced from reference TRBV5-1 and TRBJ2-7, is KAGVTQTPRYLIKTRGQQVTLSCSPISGHRSVSWYQQTPGQGLQFLFEYFSETQRNKGNFPGRFSGRQFSNSRSEMNVSTLELGDSALYLCASSHRDGPYEQYFGPGTRLTVT.

This clonotype was found a few times. The rearrangement joins TRBV5-1 to TRBJ2-1; no firm D call. This CDR3 spans 13 amino acids. Trimming pared 0 bases from V and 5 bases from J, leaving 6 bases between. Germline V gives CDR1 SGHRS, CDR2 YFSETQ. The CDR3 nucleotides read TGCGCCAGCAGCTTGGTTACCAACAATGAGCAGTTCTTC. This sequence encodes CASSLVTNNEQFF. The variable domain in full, completed from reference TRBV5-1 and TRBJ2-1, reads KAGVTQTPRYLIKTRGQQVTLSCSPISGHRSVSWYQQTPGQGLQFLFEYFSETQRNKGNFPGRFSGRQFSNSRSEMNVSTLELGDSALYLCASSLVTNNEQFFGPGTRLTVL.

This CDR3 reads CSVRAASSYEQYF. The DNA of the CDR3 is TGCAGCGTTCGGGCGGCGAGCTCCTACGAGCAGTACTTC. V and J are TRBV29-1 and TRBJ2-7; D remains unclear. Trimming took off 5 bases at V and 0 bases at J, with 11 bases between the two ends. Germline V gene lookup returns CDR1 SQVTM and CDR2 ANQGSEA. This CDR3 spans 13 amino acids.

This chain uses TRBV27 with TRBJ2-1; the match to TRBD2 covers 11 bases. Germline lookup yields CDR1 MNHEY and CDR2 SMNVEV (reference sequence). V gave up 6 bases and J gave up 4 bases; unmatched junction bases: 5. This CDR3 spans 15 amino acids. This CDR3 is CASSLSGGEYNEQFF. For the CDR3, the DNA is TGTGCCAGCAGCCTTAGCGGGGGGGAGTACAATGAGCAGTTCTTC.

This clonotype showed up just a few times. The chain uses TRBV28 and TRBJ2-5, with unresolved D. The CDR3 sequence is 13 residues long. Germline assignment: CDR1 MDHEN and CDR2 SYDVKM. The ends were cut back, 3 bases at V and 4 bases at J, with 9 bases in the middle. The CDR3 DNA sequence: TGTGCCAGCAGTTTGGGCAAGACAGAGACCCAGTACTTC. It is translated as CASSLGKTETQYF.

The chain uses TRBV5-6 and TRBJ2-3; D is possibly TRBD1 or TRBD2 (6 bases each). V lost 0 bases, J lost 4 bases, and 12 bases lay in between. Germline assignment: CDR1 SGHDT and CDR2 YYEEEE. The CDR3 is 15 residues long. The CDR3 nucleotides are TGTGCCAGCAGCTTGGTCCCGGGGGCCGCAGATACGCAGTATTTT. Translated: CASSLVPGAADTQYF.

This clonotype has only a few counts. The rearrangement links TRBV6-2 or TRBV6-3 to TRBJ2-2, with D tentatively TRBD2 (5 bases). Trimming took off 3 bases at V and 7 bases at J, with 15 bases between the two ends. This CDR3 comprises 15 residues. Germline V gene sequence: CDR1 MNHEY, CDR2 SVGEGT. CDR3 nucleotide sequence: TGTGCCAGCAGTTATGTTCTAGCAGAAAACGGGGAGCTGTTTTTT. Translating gives CASSYVLAENGELFF.

The rearrangement joins TRBV6-5 to TRBJ2-4, with D hard to call. Trimming stripped 3 bases from V and 0 bases from J, with 12 bases between. The CDR3 spans 16 residues. CDR1 MNHEY and CDR2 SVGAGI come from the germline V gene. The CDR3 nucleotides are TGTGCCAGCAGTTATAGTTACAGTGGAGCCAAAAACATTCAGTACTTC. Translated, it gives CASSYSYSGAKNIQYF.

In this sample, this clonotype turned up a few times. The genes are TRBV4-3 and TRBJ1-5; no definite D call. The CDR3 covers 14 residues. V lost 3 bases and J 1 base, leaving 7 bases between the germline ends. CDR1 is LGHNA and CDR2 is YSLEER in the germline V gene. CDR3 nucleotides: TGCGCCAGCAGCCAGAGGAGGAGCAATCAGCCCCAGCATTTT. The encoded protein is CASSQRRSNQPQHF.

This clonotype was picked up a small number of times. The CDR3 region is CAISATSGGMTDTQYF. The CDR3 nucleotides read TGTGCCATCAGTGCGACCAGCGGGGGGATGACGGATACGCAGTATTTT. The chain combines TRBV10-3 with TRBJ2-3, with TRBD2 matching over 9 bases. Germline V CDR1 and CDR2: ENHRY, SYGVKD. The junction had 11 bases not matched to a gene; V was cut back by 4 bases and J by 6 bases. This CDR3 spans 16 amino acids.

This chain uses TRBV7-6 with TRBJ1-2; D is uncertain. From germline, CDR1 is SGHVS and CDR2 FNYEAQ. V was trimmed by 2 bases and J by 4 bases, leaving 14 bases between them. The CDR3 totals 15 residues. In DNA form, the CDR3 reads TGTGCCAGCAGCTTATCTCAGGACGGACTCTATGGCTACACCTTC. Its translation: CASSLSQDGLYGYTF.

The chain uses TRBV2 and TRBJ2-6; D is unresolved. Germline lookup yields CDR1 SNHLY and CDR2 FYNNEI. The CDR3 is 15 residues long. V lost 2 bases and J 1 base, leaving 6 bases between the germline ends. The CDR3 loop is CASSERGSGANVLTF. CDR3 DNA: TGTGCCAGCAGTGAACGTGGATCTGGGGCCAACGTCCTGACTTTC.

The chain recombines TRBV12-3 or TRBV12-4 with TRBJ2-3; D is perhaps TRBD1 (6 bases). The CDR3 extends over 14 amino acids. V was clipped by 4 bases and J by 4 bases, with 12 bases between them. The CDR3 DNA is TGTGCCAGCAGTTCCTACAGGGACCCAGATACGCAGTATTTT. Residues: CASSSYRDPDTQYF.

The V call is TRBV7-9, the J call TRBJ2-1; D might be TRBD1 or TRBD2, each matching 5 bases. The CDR3 is 14 residues long. V was shortened by 0 bases and J by 9 bases, with 12 bases between the two germline ends. Germline V lookup: CDR1 SEHNR, CDR2 FQNEAQ (reference sequence). Here the CDR3 reads CASSLAWGSVEQFF. CDR3 nucleotide sequence: TGTGCCAGCAGCTTAGCATGGGGGTCGGTTGAGCAGTTCTTC.

The chain uses TRBV2 and TRBJ1-6; D is uncertain. The germline gives CDR1 SNHLY, CDR2 FYNNEI. V was clipped by 7 bases and J by 6 bases, with 13 bases between them. The CDR3 runs to 14 residues. The chain's CDR3 is CASTEEISNSPLHF. CDR3 coding DNA: TGTGCCAGCACCGAGGAGATATCTAATTCACCCCTCCACTTT. The full variable domain, in which reference TRBV2 and TRBJ1-6 provide the parts outside the CDR3, is EPEVTQTPSHQVTQMGQEVILRCVPISNHLYFYWYRQILGQKVEFLVSFYNNEISEKSEIFDDQFSVERPDGSNFTLKIRSTKLEDSAMYFCASTEEISNSPLHFGNGTRLTVT.

The CDR3 is CASETGFTGGYTF. The CDR3 DNA is TGTGCCAGCGAGACAGGGTTTACCGGTGGCTACACCTTC. The V call is TRBV7-2, the J call TRBJ1-2; TRBD1 agrees at 7 bases. The CDR3 totals 13 residues. V was pared by 8 bases and J by 7 bases, with 10 bases of the junction left unmatched. Germline CDR1 is SGHTA and CDR2 is FQGNSA.

The CDR3 DNA follows: TGCGCCAGCAGCTTGGACAGGGTAGTAACAGATACGCAGTATTTT. Translation gives CASSLDRVVTDTQYF. The rearrangement joins TRBV5-1 to TRBJ2-3; tentative D call: TRBD1 (6 bases). The V and J ends lost 0 bases and 3 bases respectively, with 11 bases between them. The CDR3 is made up of 15 amino acids. Per the germline V gene, CDR1 is SGHRS and CDR2 is YFSETQ.

Only a few counts were recorded for this clonotype. J is TRBJ1-2 and V is TRBV29-1, with D perhaps TRBD1 (6 bases). The CDR3 length is 13 residues. Looked up from germline, CDR1 is SQVTM and CDR2 is ANQGSEA. The V and J ends lost 7 bases and 8 bases respectively, with 20 bases between them. The CDR3 loop is CSGGWGGVEGYTF. CDR3 nucleotide sequence: TGCAGCGGCGGTTGGGGGGGCGTTGAGGGCTACACCTTC.